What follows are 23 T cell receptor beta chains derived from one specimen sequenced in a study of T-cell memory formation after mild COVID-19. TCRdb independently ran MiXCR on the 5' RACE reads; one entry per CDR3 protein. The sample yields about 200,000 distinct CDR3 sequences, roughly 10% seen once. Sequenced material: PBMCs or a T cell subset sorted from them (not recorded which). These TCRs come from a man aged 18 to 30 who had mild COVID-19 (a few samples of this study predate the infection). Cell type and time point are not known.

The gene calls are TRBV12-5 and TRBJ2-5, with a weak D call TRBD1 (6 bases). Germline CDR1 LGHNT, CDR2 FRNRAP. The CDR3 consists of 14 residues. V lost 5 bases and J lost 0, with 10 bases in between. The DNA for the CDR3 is TGTGCTAGTGGTCTGGGGGCCCACCAAGAGACCCAGTACTTC. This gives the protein CASGLGAHQETQYF.

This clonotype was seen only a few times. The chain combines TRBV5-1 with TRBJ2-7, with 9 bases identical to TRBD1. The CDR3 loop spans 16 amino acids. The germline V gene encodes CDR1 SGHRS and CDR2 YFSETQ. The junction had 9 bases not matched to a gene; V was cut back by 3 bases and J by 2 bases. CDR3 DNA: TGCGCCAGCAGCTGGGATCGACAGGGGGAAACCTACGAGCAGTACTTC. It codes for CASSWDRQGETYEQYF. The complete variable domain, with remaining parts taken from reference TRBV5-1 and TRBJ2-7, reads KAGVTQTPRYLIKTRGQQVTLSCSPISGHRSVSWYQQTPGQGLQFLFEYFSETQRNKGNFPGRFSGRQFSNSRSEMNVSTLELGDSALYLCASSWDRQGETYEQYFGPGTRLTVT.

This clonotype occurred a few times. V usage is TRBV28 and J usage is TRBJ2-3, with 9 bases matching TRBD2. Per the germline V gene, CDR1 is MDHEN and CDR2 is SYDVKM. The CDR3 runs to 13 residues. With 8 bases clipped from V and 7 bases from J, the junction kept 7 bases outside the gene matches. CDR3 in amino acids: CASGRGGRNTQYF. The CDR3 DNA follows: TGTGCCAGCGGGCGGGGGGGCCGTAATACGCAGTATTTT.

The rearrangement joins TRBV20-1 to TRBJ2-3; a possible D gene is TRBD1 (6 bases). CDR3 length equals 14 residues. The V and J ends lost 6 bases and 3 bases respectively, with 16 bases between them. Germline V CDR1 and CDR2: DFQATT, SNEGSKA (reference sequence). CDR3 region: CSAKDSVRTDTQYF. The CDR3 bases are TGCAGTGCCAAGGACAGTGTAAGGACAGATACGCAGTATTTT.

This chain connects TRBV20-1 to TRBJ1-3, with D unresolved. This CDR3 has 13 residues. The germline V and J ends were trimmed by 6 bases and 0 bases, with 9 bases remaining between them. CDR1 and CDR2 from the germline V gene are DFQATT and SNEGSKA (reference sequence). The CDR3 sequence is CSAYTFSGNTIYF. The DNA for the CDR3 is TGCAGTGCGTACACATTCTCTGGAAACACCATATATTTT.

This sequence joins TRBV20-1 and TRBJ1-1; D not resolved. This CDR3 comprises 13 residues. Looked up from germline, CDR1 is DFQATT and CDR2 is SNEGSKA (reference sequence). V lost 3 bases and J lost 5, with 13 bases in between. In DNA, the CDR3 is TGCAGTGCTAGGGGTCTGCCCTGGACTGAAGCTTTCTTT. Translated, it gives CSARGLPWTEAFF.

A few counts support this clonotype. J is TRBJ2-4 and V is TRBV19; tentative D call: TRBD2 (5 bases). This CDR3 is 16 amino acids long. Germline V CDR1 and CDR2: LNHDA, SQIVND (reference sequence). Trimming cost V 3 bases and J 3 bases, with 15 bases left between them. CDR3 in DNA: TGTGCCAGTAGTATCCTTCCGGGGAGCGGCAAAAACATTCAGTACTTC. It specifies CASSILPGSGKNIQYF.

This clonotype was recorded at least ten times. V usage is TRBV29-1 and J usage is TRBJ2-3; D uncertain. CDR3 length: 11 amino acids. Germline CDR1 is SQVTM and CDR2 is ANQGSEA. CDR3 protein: CNIQNGDKQYF. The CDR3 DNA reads TGCAACATACAGAACGGCGACAAGCAGTATTTT.

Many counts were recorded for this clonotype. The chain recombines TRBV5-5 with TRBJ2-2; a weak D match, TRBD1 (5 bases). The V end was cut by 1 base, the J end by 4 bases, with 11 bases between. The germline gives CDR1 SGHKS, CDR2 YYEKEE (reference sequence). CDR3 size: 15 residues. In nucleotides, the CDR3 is TGTGCCAGCAGCTTGATAGGGGCCCTCACCGGGGAGCTGTTTTTT. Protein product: CASSLIGALTGELFF.

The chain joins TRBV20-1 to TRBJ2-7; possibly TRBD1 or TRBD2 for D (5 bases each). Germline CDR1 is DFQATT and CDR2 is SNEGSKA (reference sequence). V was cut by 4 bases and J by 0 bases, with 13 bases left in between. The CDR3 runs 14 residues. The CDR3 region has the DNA TGCAGTGCTACGAAAGCCGGGGCCTCCTACGAGCAGTACGTC. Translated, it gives CSATKAGASYEQYV.

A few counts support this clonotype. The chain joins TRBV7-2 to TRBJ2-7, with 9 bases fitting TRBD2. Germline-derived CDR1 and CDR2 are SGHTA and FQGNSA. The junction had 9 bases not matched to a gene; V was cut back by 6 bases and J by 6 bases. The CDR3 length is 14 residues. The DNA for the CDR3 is TGTGCCAGCAGAGGCGCGGGGGGGCCTACCGAGCAGTACTTC. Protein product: CASRGAGGPTEQYF.

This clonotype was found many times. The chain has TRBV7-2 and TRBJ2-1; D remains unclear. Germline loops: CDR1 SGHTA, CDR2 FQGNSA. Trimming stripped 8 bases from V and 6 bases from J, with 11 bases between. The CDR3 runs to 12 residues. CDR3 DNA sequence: TGTGCCAGCGAGACGACCCGCAATGAGCAGTTCTTC. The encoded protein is CASETTRNEQFF.

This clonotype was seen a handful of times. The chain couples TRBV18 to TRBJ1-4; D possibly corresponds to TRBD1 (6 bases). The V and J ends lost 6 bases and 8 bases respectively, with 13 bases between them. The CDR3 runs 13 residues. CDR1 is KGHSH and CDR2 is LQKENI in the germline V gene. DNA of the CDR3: TGTGCCAGCTCGGAGGGGGAGGCCGAAAAACTGTTTTTT. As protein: CASSEGEAEKLFF.

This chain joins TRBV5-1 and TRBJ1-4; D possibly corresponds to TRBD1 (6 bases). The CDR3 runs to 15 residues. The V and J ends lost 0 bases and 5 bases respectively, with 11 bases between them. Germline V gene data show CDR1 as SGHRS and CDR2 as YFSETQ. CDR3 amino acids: CASSLGGAINEKLFF. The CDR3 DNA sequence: TGCGCCAGCAGCTTGGGGGGGGCGATCAATGAAAAACTGTTTTTT.

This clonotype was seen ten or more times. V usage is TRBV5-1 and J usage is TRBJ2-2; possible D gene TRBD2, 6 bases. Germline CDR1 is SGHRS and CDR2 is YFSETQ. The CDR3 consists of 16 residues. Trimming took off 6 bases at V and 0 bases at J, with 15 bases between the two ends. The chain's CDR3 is CASTRGSRTNTGELFF. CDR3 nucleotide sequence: TGCGCCAGCACCCGGGGGAGCCGAACGAACACCGGGGAGCTGTTTTTT.

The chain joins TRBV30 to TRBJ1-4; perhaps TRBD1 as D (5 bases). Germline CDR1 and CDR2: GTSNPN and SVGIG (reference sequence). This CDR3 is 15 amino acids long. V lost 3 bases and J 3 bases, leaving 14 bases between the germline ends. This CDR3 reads CAWRSGLSANEKLFF. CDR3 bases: TGTGCCTGGAGATCGGGGCTTTCGGCTAATGAAAAACTGTTTTTT.

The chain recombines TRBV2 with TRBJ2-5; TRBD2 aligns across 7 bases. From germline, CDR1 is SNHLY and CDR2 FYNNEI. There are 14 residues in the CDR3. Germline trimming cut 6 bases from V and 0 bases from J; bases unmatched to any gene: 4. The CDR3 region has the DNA TGTGCCAGCAGACACGGGACTAACCAAGAGACCCAGTACTTC. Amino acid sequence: CASRHGTNQETQYF.

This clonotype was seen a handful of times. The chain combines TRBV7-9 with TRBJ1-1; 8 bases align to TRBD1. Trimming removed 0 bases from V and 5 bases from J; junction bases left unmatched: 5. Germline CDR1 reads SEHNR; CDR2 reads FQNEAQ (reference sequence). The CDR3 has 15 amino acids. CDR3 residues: CASSLAQGARTEAFF. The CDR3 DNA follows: TGTGCCAGCAGCTTAGCCCAGGGGGCTAGAACTGAAGCTTTCTTT.

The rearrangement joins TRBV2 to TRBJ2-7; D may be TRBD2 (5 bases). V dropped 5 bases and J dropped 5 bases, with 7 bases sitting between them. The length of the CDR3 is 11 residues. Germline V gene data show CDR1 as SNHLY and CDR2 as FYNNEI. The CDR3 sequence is CASSQRDEQYF. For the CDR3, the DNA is TGTGCCAGCAGTCAGAGGGACGAGCAGTACTTC.

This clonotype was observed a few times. The CDR3 here is CASSNGQNTEAFF. The CDR3 region has the DNA TGTGCCAGCTCAAACGGACAAAACACTGAAGCTTTCTTT. V is TRBV18 and J is TRBJ1-1; maybe TRBD1 (5 bases). CDR3 length: 13 residues. Trimming stripped 5 bases from V and 2 bases from J, with 9 bases between. Per germline, CDR1 KGHSH and CDR2 LQKENI. Full variable domain (remainder filled in from reference TRBV18 and TRBJ1-1): NAGVMQNPRHLVRRRGQEARLRCSPMKGHSHVYWYRQLPEEGLKFMVYLQKENIIDESGMPKERFSAEFPKEGPSILRIQQVVRGDSAAYFCASSNGQNTEAFFGQGTRLTVV.

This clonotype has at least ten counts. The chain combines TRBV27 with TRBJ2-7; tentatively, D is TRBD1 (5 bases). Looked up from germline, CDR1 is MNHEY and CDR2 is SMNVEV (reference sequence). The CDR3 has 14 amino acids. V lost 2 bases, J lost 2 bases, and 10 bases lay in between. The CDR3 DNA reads TGTGCCAGCAGTTTAGGCAGGGAAGCCTACGAGCAGTACTTC. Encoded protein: CASSLGREAYEQYF.

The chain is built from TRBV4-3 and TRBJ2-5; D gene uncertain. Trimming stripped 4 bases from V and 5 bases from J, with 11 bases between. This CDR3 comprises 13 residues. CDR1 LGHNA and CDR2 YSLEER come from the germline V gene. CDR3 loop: CASSPDIRETQYF. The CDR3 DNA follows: TGCGCCAGCAGCCCAGATATTCGGGAGACCCAGTACTTC.

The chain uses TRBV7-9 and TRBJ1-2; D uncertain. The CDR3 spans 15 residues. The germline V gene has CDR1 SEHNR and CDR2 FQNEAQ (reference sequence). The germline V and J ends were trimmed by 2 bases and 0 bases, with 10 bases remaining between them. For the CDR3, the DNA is TGTGCCAGCAGCTTATCGCTGGCAGCTAACTATGGCTACACCTTC. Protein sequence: CASSLSLAANYGYTF.